The entry that follows covers one TCR beta chain sequence. This specimen comes from a study of blood T cell repertoires in COVID-19. About the study: Sample material is recorded as cDNA or gDNA derived from T cells, B-cell-depleted T cells, or PBMCs.

The table came from immunoSEQ multiplex PCR; TCRdb's copy has only in-frame clones and leaves some out. The data contain some 400,000 clones, approximately 77% of them singletons. CDR3 length equals 15 residues. V was pared by 4 bases and J by 6 bases, with 10 bases of the junction left unmatched. CDR1 and CDR2 (germline): MDHEN, SYDVKM. V and J are TRBV28 and TRBJ1-2; 8 positions agree with TRBD1. The sequencing input was peripheral blood. The receptor was isolated from a human donor with acute or convalescent COVID-19. The donor label of this sample is uncertain. This CDR3 reads CASSSAGTGNNGYTF. As DNA, the CDR3 is TGTGCCAGCAGTTCCGCCGGGACAGGCAACAATGGCTACACCTTC.